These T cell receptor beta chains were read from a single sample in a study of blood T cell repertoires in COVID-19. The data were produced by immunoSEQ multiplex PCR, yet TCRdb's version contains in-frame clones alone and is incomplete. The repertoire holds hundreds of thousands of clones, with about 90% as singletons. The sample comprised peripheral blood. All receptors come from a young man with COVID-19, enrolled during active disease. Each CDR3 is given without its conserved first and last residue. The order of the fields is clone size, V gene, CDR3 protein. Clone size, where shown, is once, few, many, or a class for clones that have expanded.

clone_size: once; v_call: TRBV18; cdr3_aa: ASSQQGTNGYT
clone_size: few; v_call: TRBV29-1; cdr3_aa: SVGQHYNEQF
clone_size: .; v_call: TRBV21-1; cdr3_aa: ASSKGGGKIGQPQH
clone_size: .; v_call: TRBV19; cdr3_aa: ASSIIMTSRQETQY
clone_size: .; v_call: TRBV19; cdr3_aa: ASSIRDLRLNMNTEAF
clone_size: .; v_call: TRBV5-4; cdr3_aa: ASSLKAGVDSPLH
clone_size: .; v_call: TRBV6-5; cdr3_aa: ASSNDRLQPQH
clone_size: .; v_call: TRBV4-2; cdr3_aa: ASSQGGTYNEQF
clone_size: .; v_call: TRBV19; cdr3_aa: ASRGDRGEKLF
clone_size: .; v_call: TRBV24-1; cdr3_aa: ATSDFDRGYGYT
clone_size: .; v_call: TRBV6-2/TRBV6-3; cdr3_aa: ASSDGWTSGGGETQY
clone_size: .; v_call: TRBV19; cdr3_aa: ASSIDQVQAYNEQF
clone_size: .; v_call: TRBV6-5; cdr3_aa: ASSRQGAQY
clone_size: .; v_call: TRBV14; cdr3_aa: ASSEGRYGYT
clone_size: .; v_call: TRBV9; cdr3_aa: ASSVGLANEQF